These 4 T cell receptor beta chains share one sample of origin, sequenced in a study of OX40 agonist ivuxolimab in advanced cancers. The assay was immunoSEQ multiplex PCR, and TCRdb's table has in-frame clones only and misses some. The sample lists roughly 70,000 clones, approximately 90% seen once, with around 8.3% in the top ten. This material consisted of CD4+ or CD8+ T cells sorted from blood, taken in a trial of the OX40 agonist ivuxolimab. These receptor sequences come from an adult with an advanced solid tumor such as melanoma, head and neck, liver or kidney cancer.

The chain has TRBV15 and TRBJ1-1, with TRBD1 matching 9 bases. Germline V gene data show CDR1 as LNHNV and CDR2 as YYDKDF (reference sequence). J was trimmed by 5 bases and V by 0 bases; bases with no gene match: 7. This CDR3 contains 16 residues. The CDR3 nucleotides are TGTGCCACCAGCAGAGAGAGGGGGACAGGGTGGACTGAAGCTTTCTTT. This gives the protein CATSRERGTGWTEAFF.

This chain uses TRBV6-6 with TRBJ1-1, with 7 bases lining up with TRBD1. CDR1 and CDR2 from the germline V gene are MNHNY and SVGAGI (reference sequence). The CDR3 length is 16 residues. V shed 6 bases and J 3 bases; nucleotides not matched to a gene: 13. CDR3 protein: CASSTPRQGGDTEAFF. The CDR3 DNA sequence: TGTGCCAGCAGCACTCCCCGACAGGGCGGTGACACTGAAGCTTTCTTT.

V usage is TRBV28 and J usage is TRBJ2-7; D remains unclear. The V and J ends lost 3 bases and 9 bases respectively, with 21 bases between them. The CDR3 covers 15 residues. From germline, CDR1 is MDHEN and CDR2 SYDVKM. CDR3 residues: CASSFGQSQAPRQYF. Here the CDR3 DNA reads TGTGCCAGCAGTTTTGGGCAGTCCCAAGCCCCCAGGCAGTACTTC. Full variable domain (remainder filled in from reference TRBV28 and TRBJ2-7): DVKVTQSSRYLVKRTGEKVFLECVQDMDHENMFWYRQDPGLGLRLIYFSYDVKMKEKGDIPEGYSVSREKKERFSLILESASTNQTSMYLCASSFGQSQAPRQYFGPGTRLTVT.

The V gene is TRBV27, the J gene TRBJ2-5; no firm D call. The CDR3 is made up of 12 amino acids. Trimming cost V 4 bases and J 5 bases, with 8 bases left between them. CDR1 is MNHEY and CDR2 is SMNVEV in the germline V gene (reference sequence). CDR3 nucleotide sequence: TGTGCCAGCAGTTCCTTGGGGGAGACCCAGTACTTC. This codes for CASSSLGETQYF.